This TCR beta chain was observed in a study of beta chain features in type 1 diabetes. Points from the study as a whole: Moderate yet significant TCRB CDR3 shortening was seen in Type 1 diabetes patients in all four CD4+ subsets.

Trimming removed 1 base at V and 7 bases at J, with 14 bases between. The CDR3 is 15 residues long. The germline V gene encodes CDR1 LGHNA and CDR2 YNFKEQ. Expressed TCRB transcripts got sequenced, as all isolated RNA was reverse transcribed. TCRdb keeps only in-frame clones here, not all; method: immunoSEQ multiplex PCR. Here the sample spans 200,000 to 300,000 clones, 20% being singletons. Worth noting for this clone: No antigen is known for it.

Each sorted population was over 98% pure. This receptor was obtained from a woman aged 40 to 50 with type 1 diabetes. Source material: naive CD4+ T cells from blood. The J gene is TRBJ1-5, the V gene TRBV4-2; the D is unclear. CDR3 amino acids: CASSQAYGEVQPQHF. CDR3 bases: TGTGCCAGCAGCCAAGCGTACGGGGAGGTGCAGCCCCAGCATTTT.